Shown below are 4 T cell receptor beta chains from a single sample sequenced in a study of CD8 T cells in ankylosing spondylitis. One entry per CDR3 protein results from TCRdb running MiXCR on the 5' RACE reads. The sample consists of around 13,000 distinct CDR3 sequences, approximately 2.5% of them appearing once. The specimen was blood, either unsorted or a sorted T cell fraction (not recorded which). The receptors derive from a male donor with ankylosing spondylitis or in good health (not recorded which).

Many counts were recorded for this clonotype. The chain combines TRBV9 with TRBJ2-3; TRBD2 aligns across 14 bases. V dropped 6 bases and J dropped 6; count of bases not matched to a gene: 9. The CDR3 spans 16 residues. From germline, CDR1 is SGDLS and CDR2 YYNGEE. The CDR3 loop is CASNRLAGGPWDTQYF. As DNA, the CDR3 is TGTGCCAGCAACAGACTAGCGGGAGGGCCCTGGGATACGCAGTATTTT.

V gene TRBV21-1 combines with J gene TRBJ1-2; TRBD1 was called by the table and not checked on the DNA. TRBV21-1 is flagged as a pseudogene. The CDR3 loop spans 15 amino acids. CDR3 DNA sequence: TGTGCCAGCAGCGGGGTGGGACAGCCTAACTATGGCTACACCTTC. It translates to CASSGVGQPNYGYTF.

The sample holds many counts of this clonotype. The rearrangement links TRBV9 to TRBJ2-6, with TRBD1 matching 8 bases. The trim removed 3 bases at V and 0 bases at J, leaving 5 bases unmatched. CDR3 length equals 17 residues. CDR1 is SGDLS, CDR2 YYNGEE, per germline. As DNA, the CDR3 is TGTGCCAGCAGCGCCCTACAGGGGGGCTCTGGGGCCAACGTCCTGACTTTC. As protein: CASSALQGGSGANVLTF.

By proportion, this clonotype is medium-sized. The J gene is TRBJ2-2, the V gene TRBV9; no firm D call. Trimming took off 0 bases at V and 3 bases at J, with 3 bases between the two ends. Germline V CDR1 and CDR2: SGDLS, YYNGEE. The CDR3 contains 13 residues. CDR3 amino acids: CASSVAHTGELFF. The CDR3, as DNA: TGTGCCAGCAGCGTAGCCCACACCGGGGAGCTGTTTTTT.